These 6 T cell receptor beta chains were sequenced from one sample in a study of T-cell memory formation after mild COVID-19. TCRdb fed the 5' RACE reads into MiXCR, producing one record per CDR3 protein. The sample has about 610,000 distinct CDR3 sequences; 17% are singletons. What was sequenced was PBMCs or a T cell subset sorted from them (not recorded which). The receptors here all came from an adult woman who had mild COVID-19 (a few samples of this study predate the infection). Cell type and time point are not known.

This clonotype occurred a few times. This chain connects TRBV4-2 to TRBJ2-7, with 10 bases that match TRBD2. The ends lost 0 bases at V and 7 bases at J; junction bases unmatched: 6. Germline CDR1 reads LGHNA; CDR2 reads YNFKEQ. The CDR3 has 15 residues. The chain's CDR3 is CASSQEASGSGEQYF. The CDR3 DNA reads as TGTGCCAGCAGCCAAGAGGCTAGCGGGAGCGGAGAGCAGTACTTC.

This clonotype has a handful of counts. The chain joins TRBV3-1 to TRBJ2-7; TRBD1 is a possible D gene (5 bases). Trimming removed 2 bases from V and 1 base from J, with 9 bases in between. The CDR3 runs 14 residues. Germline V gene sequence: CDR1 LGHDT, CDR2 YNNKEL (reference sequence). As DNA, the CDR3 is TGTGCCAGCAGCCAATCGGCAGGGTCCTACGAGCAGTACTTC. It translates to CASSQSAGSYEQYF.

This clonotype was counted at least ten times. V gene TRBV6-5 combines with J gene TRBJ1-1; the D gene is possibly TRBD1 (6 bases). The CDR3 is 12 residues long. V was pared by 6 bases and J by 5 bases, with 10 bases between. Per the germline V gene, CDR1 is MNHEY and CDR2 is SVGAGI. CDR3 sequence: CASRSQGTEAFF. In nucleotides, the CDR3 is TGTGCCAGCAGGTCACAGGGAACTGAAGCTTTCTTT.

This sequence joins TRBV7-2 and TRBJ1-1; weak D call: TRBD1 (6 bases). V was trimmed by 3 bases and J by 2 bases, leaving 13 bases between them. CDR3 size: 15 residues. Germline lookup yields CDR1 SGHTA and CDR2 FQGNSA. The CDR3 region is CASSFKQGVNTEAFF. CDR3 coding DNA: TGTGCCAGCAGCTTTAAACAGGGAGTAAACACTGAAGCTTTCTTT.

The V call is TRBV7-9, the J call TRBJ2-1; tentatively, D is TRBD2 (5 bases). Germline CDR1 is SEHNR and CDR2 is FQNEAQ (reference sequence). Trimming left V 1 base short and J 9 bases short, with 16 bases between. CDR3 size: 15 residues. CDR3 residues: CASSLVEGHSPEQFF. Here the CDR3 DNA reads TGTGCCAGCAGCTTAGTAGAGGGCCACTCCCCTGAGCAGTTCTTC.

The chain carries TRBV12-3 or TRBV12-4 and TRBJ1-5; D is ambiguous. The CDR3 has 14 residues. V was trimmed by 6 bases and J by 0 bases, leaving 9 bases between them. CDR3 residues: CASRSDFSNQPQHF. CDR3 nucleotide sequence: TGTGCCAGCAGATCGGATTTTAGCAATCAGCCCCAGCATTTT.